The clone carrying this T cell receptor (beta chain) was seen at least ten times. Its antigen is still unknown. Arm-PCR with iRepertoire HTBI primers amplified the CDR3 regions for these TCR beta libraries. TCRdb re-called the multiplex PCR reads with MiXCR, one entry per CDR3 protein. The sample shows approximately 470,000 distinct CDR3 sequences, roughly 16% of them seen only once. Time point meaning: newly diagnosed GD, antithyroid drugs for less than 3 months. Isolated PBMC RNA provided the starting material for the TCR library. This CDR3 is built from 14 residues. Germline V lookup: CDR1 DFQATT, CDR2 SNEGSKA (reference sequence). Trimming shortened V by 3 bases and J by 4 bases, and 15 bases separated the two germline ends. The data were taken from a study of regulatory T cells in long-lasting Graves disease. Findings of the study overall: The sample size was small, and this may have reduced accuracy.

This sample also belongs to another study, concerning T cells in Graves' hyperthyroidism and ophthalmopathy. That work states: Any patient presenting with uncontrolled infection, other autoimmune disease, pregnancy or lactation was left out. TCR CDR3 underwent first-round RT-PCR with the HTBI primer set.

The chain carries TRBV20-1 and TRBJ1-1; no clear D. The sequence derives from a middle-aged man with Graves disease. The sequencing used peripheral blood mononuclear cells (PBMCs), collected at new diagnosis, from a patient treated with antithyroid drugs. The CDR3 loop reads CSASFVWVLTEAFF. CDR3 DNA: TGCAGTGCTAGTTTCGTTTGGGTTCTCACTGAAGCTTTCTTT.